These 28 T cell receptor beta chains came from one sample sequenced in a study of blood T cell repertoires in COVID-19. Sequencing used immunoSEQ multiplex PCR; TCRdb keeps in-frame clones, though not all of them. This sample has over 200,000 clones, with 84% found just once. Sequenced: PBMCs or T cells enriched from blood (not recorded which). The source is a man aged 55-75 years who had recovered from COVID-19.

The V gene is TRBV4-2, the J gene TRBJ2-7; D is uncertain. This CDR3 has 15 amino acids. Deletions cut 3 bases from V and 2 bases from J, with 14 bases between. CDR1 LGHNA and CDR2 YNFKEQ come from the germline V gene. The CDR3 sequence: CASSQGRSAAYEQYF. For the CDR3, the DNA is TGTGCCAGCAGCCAGGGCCGGTCAGCAGCCTACGAGCAGTACTTC.

The chain recombines TRBV5-1 with TRBJ2-5; a possible D gene is TRBD2 (6 bases). V dropped 0 bases and J dropped 2 bases, with 11 bases sitting between them. This CDR3 is 15 amino acids long. CDR1 and CDR2 (germline): SGHRS, YFSETQ. CDR3 region: CASSLAGLKQETQYF. The CDR3 DNA reads TGCGCCAGCAGCTTGGCCGGACTAAAACAAGAGACCCAGTACTTC.

The V call is TRBV5-6, the J call TRBJ2-7, with D possibly matching TRBD1 (5 bases). In germline, CDR1 is SGHDT, CDR2 YYEEEE. Trimming cost V 2 bases and J 0 bases, with 15 bases left between them. The CDR3 is 16 residues long. The CDR3 loop reads CASSLPGRTRSYEQYF. The CDR3 bases are TGTGCCAGCAGCTTACCGGGTCGGACACGCTCCTACGAGCAGTACTTC.

The V call is TRBV10-2, the J call TRBJ1-5; perhaps TRBD1 as D (5 bases). Germline V gives CDR1 WSHSY, CDR2 SAAADI. The CDR3 sequence is 15 residues long. V was trimmed by 2 bases and J by 5 bases, leaving 13 bases between them. The CDR3 coding sequence is TGCGCCAGCAGTGAGGACCAGGACAAGTATCAGCCCCAGCATTTT. This translates into CASSEDQDKYQPQHF.

DNA of the CDR3: TGTGCCAGCAGCGCACTCGTCACAGATACGCAGTATTTT. Residues: CASSALVTDTQYF. V usage is TRBV7-8 and J usage is TRBJ2-3; D uncertain. This CDR3 has 13 residues. Trimming took off 5 bases at V and 2 bases at J, with 8 bases between the two ends. From germline, CDR1 is SGHVS and CDR2 FQNEAQ.

This clone was seen just once. This rearrangement joins TRBV19 to TRBJ1-5; the D is unclear. This CDR3 contains 15 residues. Deletions cut 4 bases from V and 0 bases from J, with 10 bases between. Germline-derived CDR1 and CDR2 are LNHDA and SQIVND (reference sequence). This chain's CDR3 is CASSTGGDSNQPQHF. The CDR3, as DNA: TGTGCCAGTAGTACCGGAGGAGATAGCAATCAGCCCCAGCATTTT.

CDR3 residues: CASSYDRLGRQPQHF. The CDR3 region has the DNA TGTGCCAGCAGTTACGACCGGTTGGGGAGGCAGCCCCAGCATTTT. This chain connects TRBV6-5 to TRBJ1-5, with no clear D. The CDR3 contains 15 residues. V lost 2 bases and J 7 bases, leaving 15 bases between the germline ends. Germline V gene lookup returns CDR1 MNHEY and CDR2 SVGAGI.

This chain links TRBV6-1 with TRBJ2-7, with a weak D call TRBD1 (6 bases). Germline V gives CDR1 MNHNS, CDR2 SASEGT. Trimming stripped 2 bases from V and 9 bases from J, with 14 bases between. The CDR3 runs to 13 residues. CDR3 nucleotides: TGTGCCAGCAGTGAATCACAGGGTGTCAGGCAGTACTTC. Its translation: CASSESQGVRQYF.

The V and J genes are TRBV5-1 and TRBJ1-1; 7 nucleotides match TRBD1. The germline CDR1 and CDR2 sequences are SGHRS and YFSETQ. The length of the CDR3 is 18 residues. Trimming cost V 3 bases and J 1 base; bases outside gene matches: 15. CDR3: CASSSKTGTAVGNTEAFF. CDR3 coding DNA: TGCGCCAGCAGCTCTAAAACCGGGACAGCCGTAGGGAACACTGAAGCTTTCTTT.

The V call is TRBV10-3, the J call TRBJ1-6, with 8 bases fitting TRBD1. Germline assignment: CDR1 ENHRY and CDR2 SYGVKD. The CDR3 runs 14 residues. V was pared by 10 bases and J by 6 bases, with 8 bases of the junction left unmatched. The DNA of the CDR3 is TGTGCCACTACACAGGGGGGTATTAATTCACCCCTCCACTTT. Its translation is CATTQGGINSPLHF.

The genes are TRBV7-9 and TRBJ2-3; 7 bases fit TRBD1. CDR1 SEHNR and CDR2 FQNEAQ come from the germline V gene (reference sequence). The CDR3 sequence is 15 residues long. J lost 0 bases, V lost 5 bases, and 5 bases had no gene match. CDR3 residues: CASSRDRESTDTQYF. The DNA for the CDR3 is TGTGCCAGCAGCCGTGACAGGGAGAGCACAGATACGCAGTATTTT.

About this clone itself: In the same sample, other DNA sequences code for this CDR3. The CDR3 sequence is CASSLGQGGEKLFF. CDR3 in DNA: TGCGCCAGCAGCTTGGGACAGGGGGGTGAAAAACTGTTTTTT. The chain joins TRBV5-1 to TRBJ1-4; 9 bases match TRBD1. Germline CDR1 reads SGHRS; CDR2 reads YFSETQ. Losses at the gene ends were 0 bases for V and 7 bases for J; bases not matched to a gene: 1. The CDR3 runs to 14 residues. Full variable domain (remainder filled in from reference TRBV5-1 and TRBJ1-4): KAGVTQTPRYLIKTRGQQVTLSCSPISGHRSVSWYQQTPGQGLQFLFEYFSETQRNKGNFPGRFSGRQFSNSRSEMNVSTLELGDSALYLCASSLGQGGEKLFFGSGTQLSVL.

The CDR3 DNA reads as TGTGCCAGCAGCTTAGGGTTGGGCAGCACCGCTGGAAACACCATATATTTT. This translates into CASSLGLGSTAGNTIYF. The V gene is TRBV7-2, the J gene TRBJ1-3, with D uncertain. The CDR3 runs 17 residues. In germline, CDR1 is SGHTA, CDR2 FQGNSA. The ends were cut back, 1 base at V and 2 bases at J, with 15 bases in the middle.

The rearrangement links TRBV29-1 to TRBJ1-1; D is possibly TRBD1 (5 bases). The CDR3 extends over 17 amino acids. V was trimmed by 3 bases and J by 0 bases, leaving 20 bases between them. Germline V gives CDR1 SQVTM, CDR2 ANQGSEA. DNA of the CDR3: TGCAGCGTTGATTCGGGTAGGCAGGGCCTAATGAACACTGAAGCTTTCTTT. Translating it yields CSVDSGRQGLMNTEAFF.

The J gene is TRBJ2-1, the V gene TRBV11-2, with D possibly matching TRBD1 (6 bases). The V gene lost 4 bases and the J gene lost 0 bases, with 7 bases spanning the gap. Germline V gene data show CDR1 as SGHAT and CDR2 as FQNNGV. This CDR3 has 14 residues. This chain's CDR3 is CASSSQGSYNEQFF. In DNA, the CDR3 is TGTGCCAGCAGCTCACAGGGCTCCTACAATGAGCAGTTCTTC.

The chain carries TRBV20-1 and TRBJ2-7; D not resolved. The germline gives CDR1 DFQATT, CDR2 SNEGSKA (reference sequence). The CDR3 loop spans 11 amino acids. The V end was cut by 0 bases, the J end by 4 bases, with 4 bases between. CDR3 bases: TGCAGTGCTAGAGACGGGTACGAGCAGTACTTC. The encoded protein is CSARDGYEQYF.

The chain carries TRBV30 and TRBJ2-1, with 8 nucleotides matching TRBD2. V shed 4 bases, J shed 6 bases, and the junction held 5 bases outside the gene matches. Germline V gene sequence: CDR1 GTSNPN, CDR2 SVGIG (reference sequence). This CDR3 has 13 residues. The CDR3 here is CAWKRGSGNEQFF. CDR3 sequence (DNA): TGTGCCTGGAAGCGGGGGTCGGGCAATGAGCAGTTCTTC.

V is TRBV21-1 and J is TRBJ1-3; the D call of TRBD1 is as the table states it, not checked on the DNA. TRBV21-1 is marked as a pseudogene. This CDR3 spans 23 amino acids. The CDR3 nucleotides read TGTGCCAGCATCCAGGCCCTTCGGACACACGGAGTACCCCTCACGTTCTCTGGAAACACCATATATTTT. Protein sequence: CASIQALRTHGVPLTFSGNTIYF.

The chain links TRBV4-2 to TRBJ2-3; possible D gene TRBD2, 6 bases. CDR1 is LGHNA and CDR2 is YNFKEQ in the germline V gene. The CDR3 consists of 16 residues. V dropped 5 bases and J dropped 0 bases, with 15 bases sitting between them. CDR3 amino acids: CASSYWGVDSTDTQYF. CDR3 bases: TGTGCCAGCAGCTATTGGGGGGTGGATAGCACAGATACGCAGTATTTT.

This chain links TRBV7-6 with TRBJ1-6, with 9 bases matching TRBD1. This CDR3 has 21 residues. Germline V gene lookup returns CDR1 SGHVS and CDR2 FNYEAQ. V lost 5 bases and J lost 0; bases outside the gene matches: 17. This CDR3 reads CASSPWEASGTGSSYNSPLHF. The CDR3 DNA reads as TGTGCCAGCAGCCCCTGGGAGGCTTCGGGGACAGGGAGCTCCTATAATTCACCCCTCCACTTT.

This clone appeared a single time. The gene calls are TRBV6-2 or TRBV6-3 and TRBJ2-5; D gene uncertain. Germline assignment: CDR1 MNHEY and CDR2 SVGEGT. The V end lost 2 bases, the J end lost 1 base, and 8 bases lay between the germline ends. The CDR3 is 14 amino acids. CDR3 region: CASSYLVAQETQYF. CDR3 coding DNA: TGTGCCAGCAGTTACCTGGTGGCCCAAGAGACCCAGTACTTC.

This rearrangement joins TRBV6-5 to TRBJ1-2, with D possibly being TRBD1 (6 bases). V lost 5 bases to trimming and J lost 4 bases, with 11 bases between them. Looked up from germline, CDR1 is MNHEY and CDR2 is SVGAGI. The CDR3 spans 13 residues. The CDR3 nucleotides read TGTGCCAGCAGTCCCAGGGGTAGCTATGGCTACACCTTC. It codes for CASSPRGSYGYTF.

This chain uses TRBV4-1 with TRBJ1-4; TRBD1 aligns across 8 bases. Germline trimming cut 0 bases from V and 8 bases from J; bases unmatched to any gene: 11. CDR1 is MGHRA, CDR2 YSYEKL, per germline. CDR3 length equals 17 residues. This CDR3 is CASSQDPNTGGREKLFF. DNA for the CDR3: TGCGCCAGCAGCCAAGATCCGAATACAGGGGGTCGAGAAAAACTGTTTTTT.

V and J are TRBV27 and TRBJ2-1, with D perhaps TRBD1 (6 bases). Germline V gene sequence: CDR1 MNHEY, CDR2 SMNVEV (reference sequence). The CDR3 loop spans 15 amino acids. V lost 3 bases to trimming and J lost 6 bases, with 15 bases between them. CDR3 nucleotides: TGTGCCAGCAGTTTCCCCAGGGGATTGGGCAATGAGCAGTTCTTC. Translating it yields CASSFPRGLGNEQFF.

The V and J genes are TRBV7-9 and TRBJ1-1; TRBD1 is a possible D gene (5 bases). V was trimmed by 1 base and J by 7 bases, leaving 13 bases between them. The germline CDR1 and CDR2 sequences are SEHNR and FQNEAQ (reference sequence). This CDR3 has 14 amino acids. CDR3 sequence: CASSLVAGKVEAFF. Here the CDR3 DNA reads TGTGCCAGCAGCTTAGTAGCAGGGAAGGTTGAAGCTTTCTTT.

The J gene is TRBJ1-1, the V gene TRBV18, with 8 bases identical to TRBD1. The germline CDR1 and CDR2 sequences are KGHSH and LQKENI. V lost 1 base and J lost 6; bases outside the gene matches: 13. The length of the CDR3 is 17 residues. CDR3 bases: TGTGCCAGCTCACCACGACTGAACAGGGGGGGGTCCGCTGAAGCTTTCTTT. It codes for CASSPRLNRGGSAEAFF.

This clone was seen once. The chain combines TRBV5-1 with TRBJ1-3, with D maybe TRBD1 (6 bases). Trimming took 0 bases from V and 3 from J, leaving 10 bases between them. Germline V gene lookup returns CDR1 SGHRS and CDR2 YFSETQ. The CDR3 runs 15 residues. For the CDR3, the DNA is TGCGCCAGCAGCTTGGACAGGGCTATTGGAAACACCATATATTTT. It encodes CASSLDRAIGNTIYF.

The V and J genes are TRBV19 and TRBJ2-1, with 12 positions matching TRBD2. Germline CDR1 and CDR2: LNHDA and SQIVND (reference sequence). The J segment lost 8 bases and the V segment lost 3 bases, leaving 5 bases of the junction unmatched. This CDR3 is built from 15 residues. The CDR3 sequence is CASSISSGGAHEQFF. CDR3 DNA sequence: TGTGCCAGTAGTATTTCTAGCGGGGGGGCTCATGAGCAGTTCTTC.